The subject of this entry is one TCR beta chain. The antigen remains undetermined. This record belongs to a study of T cell repertoires in ileal Crohn's disease. Study context: Postoperative therapy was given to about half: roughly 11 thiopurines, roughly 20 anti-TNF agents.

Sequencing used immunoSEQ multiplex PCR; TCRdb keeps in-frame clones, though not all of them. The sample records some 30,000 clones, about 80% being singletons. Notes on the study in general: Clonal expansions were more frequent in active smokers than non-smokers at surgery.

The junction had 5 bases not matched to a gene; V was cut back by 6 bases and J by 3 bases. In germline, CDR1 is MNHNS, CDR2 SASEGT. The CDR3 contains 14 residues. The sequence was obtained from an adult with Crohn's disease. The sample comprised ileal tissue. The V gene is TRBV6-1, the J gene TRBJ2-7; TRBD2 agrees at 10 bases. In nucleotides, the CDR3 is TGTGCCAGCAGGAGACTAGCGGGTATCTACGAGCAGTACTTC. This translates into CASRRLAGIYEQYF.